This TCR beta chain was documented in a study of shared clonotypes between healthy human individuals. V was pared by 5 bases and J by 6 bases, with 13 bases between. The germline V gene encodes CDR1 SNHLY and CDR2 FYNNEI. The CDR3 length is 13 residues. Only in-frame clones appear in the TCRdb table, and some are missing; sequencing was by immunoSEQ multiplex PCR. The sample holds roughly 1,100,000 clones, about 77% seen once. In its sample, this clone was seen once. This receptor was taken from a man aged 18-30 years in good health. Sequencing used memory CD4+ T cells sorted from blood. As for subset: CD45RA-negative fraction. The J gene is TRBJ1-1, the V gene TRBV2, with D possibly TRBD1 on 6 matching bases. Here the CDR3 DNA reads TGTGCCAGCAGTTCGACAGGTTCCTCTGAAGCTTTCTTT. The encoded protein is CASSSTGSSEAFF.